This record concerns one T cell receptor beta chain sequence. Its antigen is still unknown. V dropped 8 bases and J dropped 7 bases, with 14 bases sitting between them. The germline gives CDR1 SGHTA, CDR2 FQGTGA. The CDR3 consists of 13 residues. The data stem from a study of follicular helper T cells after annual influenza vaccination. About the research overall: For some subjects, blood spans the 2013-2014, 2014-2015 and 2015-2016 annual vaccinations. Notes on the study in general: ICOS+CD38+ cTfh clonality change tracked circulating plasmablast frequency change.

Clones were sequenced by immunoSEQ multiplex PCR, and TCRdb holds only the in-frame ones, with some missing. The sample consists of some 11,000 clones, about 82% of them appearing once. The sequences come from CXCR5- memory CD4+ T cells sorted from blood, collected 6 weeks after influenza vaccination. This chain uses TRBV7-3 with TRBJ2-2, with D perhaps matching TRBD1 or TRBD2 (5 bases each). The TCR was taken from an adult who received the influenza vaccine. In DNA form, the CDR3 reads TGTGCCAGCGCCGGGGAAGGGGACGGGGAGCTGTTTTTT. Protein sequence: CASAGEGDGELFF.